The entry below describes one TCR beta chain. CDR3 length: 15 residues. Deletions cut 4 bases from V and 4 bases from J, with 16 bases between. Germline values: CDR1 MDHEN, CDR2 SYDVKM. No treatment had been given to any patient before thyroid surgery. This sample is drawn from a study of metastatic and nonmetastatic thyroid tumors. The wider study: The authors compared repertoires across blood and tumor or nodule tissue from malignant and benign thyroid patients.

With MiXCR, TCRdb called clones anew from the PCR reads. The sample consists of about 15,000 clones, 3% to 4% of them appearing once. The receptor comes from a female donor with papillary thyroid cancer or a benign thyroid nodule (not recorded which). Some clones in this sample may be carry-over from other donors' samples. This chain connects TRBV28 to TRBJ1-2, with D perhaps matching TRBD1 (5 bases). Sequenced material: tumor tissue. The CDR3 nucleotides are TGTGCCAGCAGTTCTCCGGGACTGAGGTTCTATGGCTACACCTTC. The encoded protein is CASSSPGLRFYGYTF.